A selection of T cell receptor beta chains follows, all from one sample in a study of blood T cell repertoires in COVID-19. Profiling relied on immunoSEQ multiplex PCR, and the TCRdb table lists in-frame clones only, not all of them. This table holds more than 150,000 clones, less than 90% found once. The sequencing sample was made of peripheral blood. The receptors here all came from a woman between 70 and 85 years old with acute or convalescent COVID-19. CDR3s include the opening cysteine and the closing phenylalanine or tryptophan. The order of the fields is V gene, CDR3 length, J gene, D gene, clone size, CDR3 DNA, CDR3 protein. A D gene is named only where the DNA matches it firmly. Some rows have no size entry. The others give once, few or many, or a class for an expanded clone.

TRBV10-3	14	TRBJ2-7	TRBD2	.	TGTGCCATCAGTGACCCAGCGGGGGGCTACGAGCAGTACTTC	CAISDPAGGYEQYF
TRBV7-2	15	TRBJ1-4	TRBD1	.	TGTGCCAGCAGCACGCGACAGGGTTCTAATGAAAAACTGTTTTTT	CASSTRQGSNEKLFF
TRBV5-8	10	TRBJ1-2	.	.	TGTGCCAGCAGCCGGTTGGGCTACACCTTC	CASSRLGYTF
TRBV27	16	TRBJ2-1	TRBD1	.	TGTGCCAGCAGTCGCGCTGGACAGGGTAGAGGCAATGAGCAGTTCTTC	CASSRAGQGRGNEQFF
TRBV21-1	19	TRBJ2-2	.	.	TGTGCCAGTCTGATACTAATAAGAACAGGACAGGGCCAGACCGGGGAGCTGTTTTTT	CASLILIRTGQGQTGELFF
TRBV7-9	15	TRBJ2-5	TRBD2	once	TGTGCCAGCAGCATCGGACTAGCGGGATATGAGACCCAGTACTTC	CASSIGLAGYETQYF
TRBV3-1/TRBV3-2	15	TRBJ2-5	TRBD2	.	TGTGCCAGCAGCCAAGGGACTAGCGGGGTGGCGACCCAGTACTTC	CASSQGTSGVATQYF
TRBV7-2	16	TRBJ1-1	TRBD1	.	TGTGCCAGCAGCTTAGCGCCGGACAGGGTGAACACTGAAGCTTTCTTT	CASSLAPDRVNTEAFF
TRBV11-2	17	TRBJ1-3	TRBD1	.	TGTGCCAGCAGCTTAGCCCCCACAGGGGTAACTGGAAACACCATATATTTT	CASSLAPTGVTGNTIYF
TRBV6-2/TRBV6-3	16	TRBJ1-5	TRBD1	.	TGTGCCAGCAGTCAACGGACAGGGCCCTACAATCAGCCCCAGCATTTT	CASSQRTGPYNQPQHF
TRBV28	14	TRBJ1-2	.	.	TGTGCCAGCAGTTTATCCTCAGGGGAATTTGGCTACACCTTC	CASSLSSGEFGYTF
TRBV11-2	14	TRBJ1-1	.	.	TGTGCCAGCAGCTTACAGGGCGTGAACACTGAAGCTTTCTTT	CASSLQGVNTEAFF
TRBV28	13	TRBJ2-5	.	.	TGTGCCAGCAGCGGACTAAACCAAGAGACCCAGTACTTC	CASSGLNQETQYF
TRBV6-4	16	TRBJ2-3	TRBD2	.	TGTGCCAGCAGTGACTCGACAGCGGGGCCCACAGATACGCAGTATTTT	CASSDSTAGPTDTQYF
TRBV25-1	17	TRBJ2-2	TRBD1	.	TGTGCCAGCAGTGGCTTCCGGGACAGGGTTCGGACCGGGGAGCTGTTTTTT	CASSGFRDRVRTGELFF
TRBV11-3	14	TRBJ2-5	.	.	TGTGCCAGCAGATGGGGACTTCGCAGGGTGGACCAGTACTTC	CASRWGLRRVDQYF
TRBV3-1/TRBV3-2	13	TRBJ2-7	.	.	TGTGCCAGCAGCCCGGGACTGCCCTACGAGCAGTACTTC	CASSPGLPYEQYF
TRBV18	13	TRBJ2-5	.	.	TGTGCCAGCGCGGCTAGCCTCCAAGAGACCCAGTACTTC	CASAASLQETQYF
TRBV6-4	14	TRBJ2-1	TRBD2	.	TGTGCCAGCAGTGAGGCGGCGGGGGGGAGTGAGCAGTTCTTC	CASSEAAGGSEQFF
TRBV7-2	15	TRBJ1-6	.	few	TGTGCCAGCAGCTTAGCGCAGGGCCGGAATTCACCCCTCCACTTT	CASSLAQGRNSPLHF
TRBV6-5	13	TRBJ2-3	.	.	TGTGCCAGCTCGGCTAGCCTCACAGATACGCAGTATTTT	CASSASLTDTQYF
TRBV10-3	13	TRBJ1-2	TRBD1	.	TGTGCCATCAGCCGACAGGGCGACTATGGCTACACCTTC	CAISRQGDYGYTF
TRBV4-1	18	TRBJ1-2	.	.	TGCGCCAGCAGCCAAGAAGGTCTAGCCAAGGGCGGATTCTATGGCTACACCTTC	CASSQEGLAKGGFYGYTF
TRBV7-7	15	TRBJ2-7	TRBD1	.	TGTGCTAGCAGCTTACGGGACAGTGGCTCCTACGAGCAGTACTTC	CASSLRDSGSYEQYF
TRBV7-2	15	TRBJ1-2	TRBD1	.	TGTGCCAGCAGCGCCACTTCGGGGACAGGGGCTGGCTACACCTTC	CASSATSGTGAGYTF
TRBV9	16	TRBJ2-5	TRBD2	.	TGTGCCAGCAGCGTATGGGCGGGGGGGACCGTGGAGACCCAGTACTTC	CASSVWAGGTVETQYF
TRBV2	17	TRBJ1-5	TRBD1	.	TGTGCCAGCAGTGCGGTGACAGGGACATATAGCAATCAGCCCCAGCATTTT	CASSAVTGTYSNQPQHF
TRBV3-1/TRBV3-2	18	TRBJ2-4	.	once	TGTGCCAGCGGGCTCGGCCTCAGGGGATCCGGGGCCAAAAACATTCAGTACTTC	CASGLGLRGSGAKNIQYF
TRBV5-1	16	TRBJ2-1	.	.	TGCGCCAGCAGCGGCAACCCGGGACTCCAGAATAGTGAGCAGTTCTTC	CASSGNPGLQNSEQFF
TRBV7-2	14	TRBJ1-1	TRBD1	few	TGTGCCAGCAGGGGACAGGGGGCTAACACTGAAGCTTTCTTT	CASRGQGANTEAFF
TRBV15	17	TRBJ1-3	TRBD1	.	TGTGCCACCAGCAGAGGACGGGACAGGGGGCTTAGAAACACCATATATTTT	CATSRGRDRGLRNTIYF
TRBV3-1/TRBV3-2	14	TRBJ2-1	TRBD2	.	TGTGCCAGCAGCCAACCAGCGGGGGGGAATGAGCAGTTCTTC	CASSQPAGGNEQFF
TRBV2	13	TRBJ1-2	.	once	TGTGCCAGCAGCCCAGACAGATTTTCTGGCTACACCTTC	CASSPDRFSGYTF
TRBV4-2	19	TRBJ2-1	TRBD2	.	TGTGCCAGCAGCCATCTTCAACACGGGGACTACCGGTATTACAATGAGCAGTTCTTC	CASSHLQHGDYRYYNEQFF
TRBV6-2/TRBV6-3	15	TRBJ1-6	.	few	TGTGCCAGCAGTTCAGTGACAGGCCGTAATTCACCCCTCCACTTT	CASSSVTGRNSPLHF
TRBV19	13	TRBJ1-4	TRBD1	.	TGTGCCAGTAGGGACAGGGGTAATGAAAAACTGTTTTTT	CASRDRGNEKLFF
TRBV10-3	14	TRBJ1-1	.	.	TGTGCCATCAGTGAGTCGAATCCGGGATTAGTTGCTTTCTTT	CAISESNPGLVAFF
TRBV6-5	15	TRBJ1-2	.	.	TGTGCCAGCAGTCTTTGGGGAGGGGGGAACTATGGCTACACCTTC	CASSLWGGGNYGYTF
TRBV2	14	TRBJ1-6	.	.	TGTGCCAGCAGCCCCGGACAGAGAAATTCACCCCTCCACTTT	CASSPGQRNSPLHF
TRBV5-4	15	TRBJ2-1	TRBD2	once	TGTGCCAGCAGCTTGAGTAGCGGGTCCTACAATGAGCAGTTCTTC	CASSLSSGSYNEQFF
TRBV29-1	13	TRBJ1-2	TRBD1	.	TGCAGCGTGCTTGGACAGGGATTCTATGGCTACACCTTC	CSVLGQGFYGYTF
TRBV7-6	16	TRBJ1-1	.	.	TGTGCCAGCAGCTTCCAAGCGGGGGTTGGGAACACTGAAGCTTTCTTT	CASSFQAGVGNTEAFF
TRBV19	15	TRBJ2-7	TRBD1	once	TGTGCCAGTAGTACCGGACAGGGCGTTCGCTACGAGCAGTACTTC	CASSTGQGVRYEQYF